This T cell receptor beta chain emerged from a study of T cell responses to AZD1222 COVID-19 vaccine. Broader study findings: Nearly half of the spike-specific TCRs reportedly recognize variant regions that carry no mutations. The donors showed a predominance of white British ancestry and of females, with possible underestimation of clonal diversity. Repertoire sampling happened only post peak T cell response. Spike was spanned by vaccine-associated CD4 TCRs, which were dominant at 160-218 and 743-854.

On this clone itself: Its specificity is not known.

The protocol was immunoSEQ multiplex PCR, while the TCRdb copy is restricted to in-frame clones and leaves out a portion. The data show over 150,000 clones, with 90% seen just once and approximately 1.5% held by the top ten. V was pared by 3 bases and J by 4 bases, with 20 bases between. CDR3 length equals 17 residues. Germline assignment: CDR1 SGHRS and CDR2 YFSETQ. Material: peripheral blood, obtained on day 0 of AZD1222 vaccination. This clonotype originated in an adult in good health. The chain links TRBV5-1 to TRBJ1-3; D uncertain. The chain's CDR3 is CASSSAPPRVSGNTIYF. In DNA, the CDR3 is TGCGCCAGCAGCTCAGCGCCGCCCCGGGTTTCGGGAAACACCATATATTTT. The full variable domain, with the rest looked up from reference TRBV5-1 and TRBJ1-3, is KAGVTQTPRYLIKTRGQQVTLSCSPISGHRSVSWYQQTPGQGLQFLFEYFSETQRNKGNFPGRFSGRQFSNSRSEMNVSTLELGDSALYLCASSSAPPRVSGNTIYFGEGSWLTVV.